Following are 23 T cell receptor beta chains from one sample sequenced in a study of PD-L1 blockade in urothelial cancer. Time point described: pretreatment peripheral blood. The protocol was immunoSEQ multiplex PCR, while the TCRdb copy is restricted to in-frame clones and leaves out a portion. The table has some 90,000 clones, 80% to 90% seen once. Sequencing used PBMCs, obtained around atezolizumab (anti-PD-L1) treatment. These TCRs come from a woman aged 80 or over with urothelial cancer.

V usage is TRBV7-9 and J usage is TRBJ1-2; TRBD1 agrees at 9 bases. This CDR3 has 15 amino acids. CDR1 and CDR2 from the germline V gene are SEHNR and FQNEAQ (reference sequence). J gave up 8 bases and V 4 bases, and 11 bases lay outside the gene matches. DNA for the CDR3: TGTGCCAGCAGCTCCTCCGGGACAGGGTCGAGCGGCTACACCTTC. It is translated as CASSSSGTGSSGYTF.

This clone was seen once. The chain recombines TRBV5-5 with TRBJ2-7; a weak D match, TRBD1 (6 bases). Trimming took 2 bases from V and 0 from J, leaving 12 bases between them. This CDR3 region has 15 residues. Looked up from germline, CDR1 is SGHKS and CDR2 is YYEKEE (reference sequence). This CDR3 reads CASSLQDRLSYEQYF. The CDR3 bases are TGTGCCAGCAGCTTACAGGACAGACTCTCCTACGAGCAGTACTTC.

V is TRBV5-1 and J is TRBJ2-4, with D tentatively TRBD1 (6 bases). V was cut by 3 bases and J by 5 bases, with 12 bases left in between. CDR1 is SGHRS, CDR2 YFSETQ, per germline. The CDR3 contains 14 residues. The CDR3 is CASSSSAGENIQYF. In DNA form, the CDR3 reads TGCGCCAGCAGCTCTTCGGCAGGGGAAAACATTCAGTACTTC.

The CDR3 sequence is CASSGRDSQETQYF. CDR3 DNA sequence: TGTGCCAGCAGCGGTAGGGACAGCCAAGAGACCCAGTACTTC. V gene TRBV7-8 combines with J gene TRBJ2-5; 7 nucleotides agree with TRBD1. Germline CDR1 reads SGHVS; CDR2 reads FQNEAQ. With 5 bases clipped from V and 1 base from J, the junction kept 4 bases outside the gene matches. CDR3 length: 14 residues.

This chain links TRBV28 with TRBJ2-1; TRBD2 aligns across 10 bases. The germline CDR1 and CDR2 sequences are MDHEN and SYDVKM. Germline trimming cut 7 bases from V and 16 bases from J; bases unmatched to any gene: 13. CDR3 length: 13 residues. The CDR3 coding sequence is TGTGCCAGCACCCGGCTAGCGGGGGAGGCGGCATTCTTC. This sequence encodes CASTRLAGEAAFF.

The chain employs TRBV30 and TRBJ1-2; no firm D call. This CDR3 is 14 amino acids long. Germline V gives CDR1 GTSNPN, CDR2 SVGIG (reference sequence). V was trimmed by 2 bases and J by 1 base, leaving 11 bases between them. CDR3 coding DNA: TGTGCCTGGAGTCAGGTTGCCAGTAACTATGGCTACACCTTC. It yields the protein CAWSQVASNYGYTF.

The chain has TRBV11-2 and TRBJ1-2; D is undetermined. Germline V gene data show CDR1 as SGHAT and CDR2 as FQNNGV. The CDR3 consists of 15 residues. V lost 1 base and J lost 3, with 12 bases in between. The chain's CDR3 is CASSLGPGAHYGYTF. The CDR3, as DNA: TGTGCCAGCAGCTTAGGTCCGGGAGCCCACTATGGCTACACCTTC. Together with reference TRBV11-2 and TRBJ1-2, the CDR3 gives the full variable domain: EAGVAQSPRYKIIEKRQSVAFWCNPISGHATLYWYQQILGQGPKLLIQFQNNGVVDDSQLPKDRFSAERLKGVDSTLKIQPAKLEDSAVYLCASSLGPGAHYGYTFGSGTRLTVV.

This clone was seen a few times. The rearrangement joins TRBV21-1 to TRBJ1-3. TRBV21-1 constitutes a pseudogene. The CDR3 consists of 16 residues. The CDR3 DNA reads TGTGCCAGCAGCAAAGCGCTCGCATGTAACTGTAACACCATATATTTT. This sequence encodes CASSKALACNCNTIYF.

This chain joins TRBV5-6 and TRBJ2-3, with D possibly matching TRBD2 (6 bases). Germline lookup yields CDR1 SGHDT and CDR2 YYEEEE. CDR3 length: 18 amino acids. With 2 bases removed from V and 2 bases from J, the gap between germline ends came to 21 bases. CDR3 region: CASSFTSSAGGFTDTQYF. Here the CDR3 DNA reads TGTGCCAGCAGCTTCACGAGTTCAGCGGGCGGATTCACAGATACGCAGTATTTT.

The V gene is TRBV28, the J gene TRBJ1-4; no clear D. The length of the CDR3 is 12 residues. Trimming took 8 bases from V and 3 from J, leaving 7 bases between them. Germline loops: CDR1 MDHEN, CDR2 SYDVKM. The chain's CDR3 is CASQNANEKLFF. The CDR3 DNA follows: TGTGCCAGCCAAAATGCTAATGAAAAACTGTTTTTT. Supplemented by reference TRBV28 and TRBJ1-4, the full variable domain reads DVKVTQSSRYLVKRTGEKVFLECVQDMDHENMFWYRQDPGLGLRLIYFSYDVKMKEKGDIPEGYSVSREKKERFSLILESASTNQTSMYLCASQNANEKLFFGSGTQLSVL.

V and J are TRBV5-6 and TRBJ1-2; 8 bases line up with TRBD1. V trimming: 3 bases; J trimming: 4 bases; junction bases outside the gene matches: 14. Germline assignment: CDR1 SGHDT and CDR2 YYEEEE. The CDR3 has 17 amino acids. CDR3 sequence reads: CASSSALLQGEGYGYTF. In DNA form, the CDR3 reads TGTGCCAGCAGCTCGGCCCTCCTACAGGGGGAAGGCTATGGCTACACCTTC.

The rearrangement uses TRBV7-3 and TRBJ1-1; maybe TRBD1 (5 bases). CDR3 size: 13 residues. Germline V gives CDR1 SGHTA, CDR2 FQGTGA. Trimming cost V 1 base and J 8 bases, with 11 bases left between them. The CDR3 nucleotides are TGTGCCAGCAGCTTAAAGCAGGGAAGAGAAGCTTTCTTT. As protein: CASSLKQGREAFF.

This clone was detected once. This chain connects TRBV9 to TRBJ2-1, with 8 bases identical to TRBD2. The germline gives CDR1 SGDLS, CDR2 YYNGEE. The CDR3 length is 15 residues. Trimming removed 0 bases from V and 3 bases from J; junction bases left unmatched: 2. CDR3 sequence reads: CASSVAGGVYNEQFF. The CDR3 DNA reads as TGTGCCAGCAGCGTAGCGGGGGGGGTCTACAATGAGCAGTTCTTC.

In this sample, this clone is medium-sized (0.01 to 0.1%). The chain has TRBV6-1 and TRBJ1-5; D unclear. The V gene's germline CDR1 is MNHNS and CDR2 SASEGT. With 3 bases removed from V and 5 bases from J, the gap between germline ends came to 11 bases. The CDR3 runs to 14 residues. The DNA for the CDR3 is TGTGCCAGCAGTGAGGTACAGATTGATCAGCCCCAGCATTTT. Protein: CASSEVQIDQPQHF.

This chain connects TRBV11-2 to TRBJ1-3; possible D gene TRBD1, 5 bases. The length of the CDR3 is 16 residues. Germline lookup yields CDR1 SGHAT and CDR2 FQNNGV. V gave up 3 bases and J gave up 0 bases, with 12 bases separating them. The CDR3 reads CASSLWGLSSGNTIYF. For the CDR3, the DNA is TGTGCCAGCAGCTTGTGGGGCCTGAGCTCTGGAAACACCATATATTTT. The full variable domain, rest sourced from reference TRBV11-2 and TRBJ1-3, is EAGVAQSPRYKIIEKRQSVAFWCNPISGHATLYWYQQILGQGPKLLIQFQNNGVVDDSQLPKDRFSAERLKGVDSTLKIQPAKLEDSAVYLCASSLWGLSSGNTIYFGEGSWLTVV.

The CDR3 spells CASSPRTGANEKLFF. Written as DNA, the CDR3 is TGTGCCAGCAGTCCACGGACAGGAGCTAATGAAAAACTGTTTTTT. The chain recombines TRBV6-1 with TRBJ1-4, with 7 bases aligning to TRBD1. The V and J ends lost 5 bases and 3 bases, in that order; junction bases with no gene match: 6. Germline CDR1 reads MNHNS; CDR2 reads SASEGT. CDR3 size: 15 residues.

This clone was detected only once. The genes are TRBV14 and TRBJ2-7; D is unclear. V was cut by 1 base and J by 6 bases, with 10 bases left in between. This CDR3 contains 13 residues. The germline CDR1 and CDR2 sequences are SGHDN and FVKESK. In DNA, the CDR3 is TGTGCCAGCAGCCAAGGTCTAGATCTCGAGCAGTACTTC. It specifies CASSQGLDLEQYF.

The sample holds one count of this clone. The chain employs TRBV4-2 and TRBJ2-3; tentatively, D is TRBD2 (5 bases). CDR1 is LGHNA and CDR2 is YNFKEQ in the germline V gene. The CDR3 covers 13 residues. Trimming removed 5 bases from V and 5 bases from J, with 11 bases in between. The CDR3 reads CASSGREGDTQYF. CDR3 DNA sequence: TGTGCCAGCAGCGGGAGAGAGGGAGATACGCAGTATTTT.

The rearrangement joins TRBV10-1 to TRBJ2-1, with 9 bases matching TRBD1. Germline trimming cut 6 bases from V and 2 bases from J; bases unmatched to any gene: 5. Germline V lookup: CDR1 WNHNN, CDR2 SYGVQD (reference sequence). The CDR3 is 15 amino acids. Here the CDR3 reads CASSDHRGPYNEQFF. In nucleotides, the CDR3 is TGCGCCAGCAGCGATCACAGGGGGCCCTACAATGAGCAGTTCTTC.

This sequence joins TRBV7-8 and TRBJ2-2; tentatively, D is TRBD2 (6 bases). Trimming cost V 5 bases and J 2 bases, with 15 bases left between them. The length of the CDR3 is 16 residues. CDR1 is SGHVS and CDR2 is FQNEAQ in the germline V gene. In DNA, the CDR3 is TGTGCCAGCAGCCCCATCTGGACTATTAACACCGGGGAGCTGTTTTTT. Translated: CASSPIWTINTGELFF.

The chain joins TRBV10-1 to TRBJ2-2; tentative D call: TRBD2 (6 bases). V shed 4 bases and J shed 0 bases, with 6 bases lying between them. This CDR3 is 14 amino acids long. Germline values: CDR1 WNHNN, CDR2 SYGVQD (reference sequence). CDR3 DNA: TGCGCCAGCAGTGGGAGGGCGAACACCGGGGAGCTGTTTTTT. It is translated as CASSGRANTGELFF.

J is TRBJ2-1 and V is TRBV7-9; tentatively, D is TRBD2 (6 bases). From germline, CDR1 is SEHNR and CDR2 FQNEAQ (reference sequence). The CDR3 sequence is 16 residues long. V lost 5 bases and J lost 6, with 20 bases in between. The chain's CDR3 is CASSRVTGAVANEQFF. The CDR3 DNA follows: TGTGCCAGCAGCCGTGTGACGGGAGCGGTTGCCAATGAGCAGTTCTTC.

The rearrangement uses TRBV5-1 and TRBJ2-1; D might be TRBD1 (6 bases). Per the germline V gene, CDR1 is SGHRS and CDR2 is YFSETQ. With 0 bases removed from V and 3 bases from J, the gap between germline ends came to 10 bases. The CDR3 is 15 amino acids. The CDR3 bases are TGCGCCAGCAGCTTGGCCGGGACACTCTACAATGAGCAGTTCTTC. Translated: CASSLAGTLYNEQFF.